This TCR beta chain was sequenced during a study of cytomegalovirus exposure and HLA in healthy donors. Sequencing used immunoSEQ multiplex PCR; TCRdb keeps in-frame clones, though not all of them. This table holds fewer than 120,000 clones, roughly 90% found once. The V gene end was trimmed by 3 bases and the J gene end by 0 bases; junction bases not matched to a gene: 4. This CDR3 has 15 amino acids. Germline V lookup: CDR1 LGHNA, CDR2 YSLEER. Source material: PBMCs. The clonotype comes from a young woman in good health and CMV-seronegative. V is TRBV4-3 and J is TRBJ1-2; the match to TRBD1 covers 7 bases. The CDR3 nucleotides are TGCGCCAGCAGCCAGGACGGGACAGCTAACTATGGCTACACCTTC. Translating gives CASSQDGTANYGYTF.